The rows below give T cell receptor beta chains drawn from one sample of a study of identical twins. TCRdb redid the calling of the 5' RACE reads with MiXCR, one entry per CDR3 protein. The sample comprises about 520,000 distinct CDR3 sequences, roughly 21% of which are singletons, and 0.75% to 0.95% rests with the top ten. The data also belong to a second study, concerning T cells expressing NK-cell markers.

Sample: CD4+ T cells sorted from blood. The receptors come from a woman younger than 30 in good health. The CDR3 runs from the conserved cysteine through the conserved F or W. A D gene is named only where the DNA matches it firmly. Clone size is given for some rows only: seen once, a few or many times, or a class if the clone is expanded.

v_call: TRBV10-2
j_call: TRBJ2-7
d_call: .
clone_size: .
cdr3_nt: TGCGCCAGCAGTGAGGGGGGGTCCTACGAGCAGTACTTC
cdr3_aa: CASSEGGSYEQYF

v_call: TRBV20-1
j_call: TRBJ2-7
d_call: TRBD2
clone_size: few
cdr3_nt: TGCAGTGCTCCCGCGACTAGCGTTAACTCCTACGAGCAGTACTTC
cdr3_aa: CSAPATSVNSYEQYF

v_call: TRBV27
j_call: TRBJ1-2
d_call: .
clone_size: .
cdr3_nt: TGTGCCAGCAGTTTCCTTGGGGTTCGCTATGGCTACACCTTC
cdr3_aa: CASSFLGVRYGYTF

v_call: TRBV3-1
j_call: TRBJ2-1
d_call: TRBD2
clone_size: .
cdr3_nt: TGTGCCAGCAGCCTCGGGGGGGTTGGCAATGAGCAGTTCTTC
cdr3_aa: CASSLGGVGNEQFF

v_call: TRBV7-3
j_call: TRBJ2-1
d_call: TRBD2
clone_size: .
cdr3_nt: TGTGCCAGCAGCTTATCGACTAGCGGGGCCAAGCAGTTCTTC
cdr3_aa: CASSLSTSGAKQFF

v_call: TRBV5-1
j_call: TRBJ1-1
d_call: .
clone_size: .
cdr3_nt: TGCGCCAGCAGCTTGGGGGGCACAGGGAACACTGAAGCTTTCTTT
cdr3_aa: CASSLGGTGNTEAFF

v_call: TRBV20-1
j_call: TRBJ1-2
d_call: TRBD1
clone_size: .
cdr3_nt: TGCAGTGCTATACAGGGGGCGTCTCTCAATGGCTACACCTTC
cdr3_aa: CSAIQGASLNGYTF

v_call: TRBV29-1
j_call: TRBJ2-7
d_call: .
clone_size: many
cdr3_nt: TGCAGCGCTGAACAGGAGAGCTCCTACGAGCAGTACTTC
cdr3_aa: CSAEQESSYEQYF

v_call: TRBV9
j_call: TRBJ2-5
d_call: .
clone_size: few
cdr3_nt: TGTGCCAGCAGCGTGTCCCAGGTAGAGACCCAGTACTTC
cdr3_aa: CASSVSQVETQYF

v_call: TRBV3-1
j_call: TRBJ2-7
d_call: .
clone_size: .
cdr3_nt: TGTGCCAGCAGCCTCGATGGGGCGGCCTACGAGCAGTACTTC
cdr3_aa: CASSLDGAAYEQYF

v_call: TRBV20-1
j_call: TRBJ1-5
d_call: .
clone_size: many
cdr3_nt: TGCAGTGTACCCGGGAGTACTAATCAGCCCCAGCATTTT
cdr3_aa: CSVPGSTNQPQHF

v_call: TRBV7-2
j_call: TRBJ1-4
d_call: TRBD1
clone_size: few
cdr3_nt: TGTGCCAGCAGCATCGGACAGGGAGGAGAAAAACTGTTTTTT
cdr3_aa: CASSIGQGGEKLFF

v_call: TRBV4-3
j_call: TRBJ2-3
d_call: TRBD1
clone_size: few
cdr3_nt: TGCGCCAGCAGCCCCGGATATACAGGGGTGGGGGCCACAGATACGCAGTATTTT
cdr3_aa: CASSPGYTGVGATDTQYF

v_call: TRBV2
j_call: TRBJ2-7
d_call: TRBD2
clone_size: .
cdr3_nt: TGTGCCAGCAGCGCCGGCCTAGCGGGAGTCTACGAGCAGTACTTC
cdr3_aa: CASSAGLAGVYEQYF

v_call: TRBV14
j_call: TRBJ2-7
d_call: .
clone_size: many
cdr3_nt: TGTGCCAGCAGCCTGAGGCTACAGTTCGAGCAGTACTTC
cdr3_aa: CASSLRLQFEQYF

v_call: TRBV20-1
j_call: TRBJ2-7
d_call: TRBD2
clone_size: .
cdr3_nt: TGCAGTGCTAAGCGGGGGGGACAGTCCTACGAGCAGTACTTC
cdr3_aa: CSAKRGGQSYEQYF

v_call: TRBV7-8
j_call: TRBJ2-7
d_call: .
clone_size: .
cdr3_nt: TGTGCCAGCAGCTTAGTGGGTGGGATCCCGTACAAGCAGTACTTC
cdr3_aa: CASSLVGGIPYKQYF

v_call: TRBV20-1
j_call: TRBJ2-1
d_call: .
clone_size: .
cdr3_nt: TGCAGTGCTGAAGGGGGGGGCTCCTACAATGAGCAGTTCTTC
cdr3_aa: CSAEGGGSYNEQFF

v_call: TRBV12-3/TRBV12-4
j_call: TRBJ1-1
d_call: TRBD1
clone_size: few
cdr3_nt: TGTGCCAGCAGGGGACAGGGGCGGGGAGCTGAAGCTTTCTTT
cdr3_aa: CASRGQGRGAEAFF

v_call: TRBV11-2
j_call: TRBJ2-1
d_call: .
clone_size: .
cdr3_nt: TGTGCCAGCAGCCCCGGACAGTTCTACAATGAGCAGTTCTTC
cdr3_aa: CASSPGQFYNEQFF

v_call: TRBV29-1
j_call: TRBJ2-3
d_call: .
clone_size: few
cdr3_nt: TGCAGCGTTGGGACAACCACAGATACGCAGTATTTT
cdr3_aa: CSVGTTTDTQYF

v_call: TRBV7-2
j_call: TRBJ2-3
d_call: .
clone_size: few
cdr3_nt: TGTGCCAGCAGCTTAGTTGCGGTCTCGGGCACAGATACGCAGTATTTT
cdr3_aa: CASSLVAVSGTDTQYF

v_call: TRBV5-6
j_call: TRBJ1-1
d_call: .
clone_size: .
cdr3_nt: TGTGCCAGCAGCTTTCATCCGGTTATGAACACTGAAGCTTTCTTT
cdr3_aa: CASSFHPVMNTEAFF

v_call: TRBV18
j_call: TRBJ1-4
d_call: .
clone_size: .
cdr3_nt: TGTGCCAGCTCATTGAGATCAGCTAATGAAAAACTGTTTTTT
cdr3_aa: CASSLRSANEKLFF

v_call: TRBV7-2
j_call: TRBJ2-2
d_call: .
clone_size: few
cdr3_nt: TGTGCCAGCAGCTTAGTACACACGAACACCGGGGAGCTGTTTTTT
cdr3_aa: CASSLVHTNTGELFF

v_call: TRBV20-1
j_call: TRBJ2-7
d_call: .
clone_size: .
cdr3_nt: TGCAGTGCTAGTGATCCCTACGAGCAGTACTTC
cdr3_aa: CSASDPYEQYF

v_call: TRBV9
j_call: TRBJ2-1
d_call: .
clone_size: few
cdr3_nt: TGTGCCAGCAGCTTATCGACAGGAAACATCCACAATGAGCAGTTCTTC
cdr3_aa: CASSLSTGNIHNEQFF

v_call: TRBV20-1
j_call: TRBJ2-3
d_call: .
clone_size: .
cdr3_nt: TGCAGTGCTAGAGATGGACAGTGGGGGACAGATACGCAGTATTTT
cdr3_aa: CSARDGQWGTDTQYF

v_call: TRBV7-8
j_call: TRBJ2-3
d_call: .
clone_size: few
cdr3_nt: TGTGCCAGCAGCTACGAGCTCCGGGGAACAGATACGCAGTATTTT
cdr3_aa: CASSYELRGTDTQYF

v_call: TRBV7-8
j_call: TRBJ2-7
d_call: .
clone_size: .
cdr3_nt: TGTGCCAGCAGCTTAGCGACAGGCATCTACGAGCAGTACTTC
cdr3_aa: CASSLATGIYEQYF

v_call: TRBV10-3
j_call: TRBJ2-3
d_call: TRBD2
clone_size: few
cdr3_nt: TGTGCCATCAGTGGGCTAGCGGGTACTAGCACAGATACGCAGTATTTT
cdr3_aa: CAISGLAGTSTDTQYF

v_call: TRBV20-1
j_call: TRBJ1-5
d_call: .
clone_size: .
cdr3_nt: TGCAGTGCTACCCGGGACACTTATCAGCCCCAGCATTTT
cdr3_aa: CSATRDTYQPQHF

v_call: TRBV20-1
j_call: TRBJ2-5
d_call: TRBD2
clone_size: few
cdr3_nt: TGCAGTGCTAGAACGGTCAGCGGGAGTGAAGAGACCCAGTACTTC
cdr3_aa: CSARTVSGSEETQYF

v_call: TRBV7-6
j_call: TRBJ2-1
d_call: .
clone_size: .
cdr3_nt: TGTGCCAGCAGCGAGGGGCCTTACAATGAGCAGTTCTTC
cdr3_aa: CASSEGPYNEQFF

v_call: TRBV7-9
j_call: TRBJ2-5
d_call: TRBD2
clone_size: .
cdr3_nt: TGTGCCAGCAGCGCTCGGCCGGGGGGGGAGACCCAGTACTTC
cdr3_aa: CASSARPGGETQYF

v_call: TRBV10-3
j_call: TRBJ1-1
d_call: .
clone_size: .
cdr3_nt: TGTGCCATCAGTAGGACAGCGAACACTGAAGCTTTCTTT
cdr3_aa: CAISRTANTEAFF

v_call: TRBV6-1
j_call: TRBJ2-1
d_call: .
clone_size: .
cdr3_nt: TGTGCCAGCGGTAGCAGGGATGAGCAGTTCTTC
cdr3_aa: CASGSRDEQFF

v_call: TRBV2
j_call: TRBJ1-1
d_call: .
clone_size: .
cdr3_nt: TGTGCCAGCAGTGGGACACCGGGAAACACTGAAGCTTTCTTT
cdr3_aa: CASSGTPGNTEAFF

v_call: TRBV18
j_call: TRBJ2-3
d_call: TRBD1
clone_size: .
cdr3_nt: TGTGCCAGCTCACCGACAGGGCGTACGCAGTATTTT
cdr3_aa: CASSPTGRTQYF

v_call: TRBV20-1
j_call: TRBJ1-6
d_call: .
clone_size: many
cdr3_nt: TGCAGTGCTAGAGATATGGGATATTCACCCCTCCACTTT
cdr3_aa: CSARDMGYSPLHF

v_call: TRBV6-5
j_call: TRBJ2-3
d_call: .
clone_size: .
cdr3_nt: TGTGCCAGCAGTTACTCCGGGGCAGGCAATACGCAGTATTTT
cdr3_aa: CASSYSGAGNTQYF

v_call: TRBV4-3
j_call: TRBJ1-1
d_call: .
clone_size: .
cdr3_nt: TGCGCCAGCAGGCGCAGGAAGGGACCGAGGAAGACTGAAGCTTTCTTT
cdr3_aa: CASRRRKGPRKTEAFF

v_call: TRBV7-9
j_call: TRBJ1-1
d_call: TRBD1
clone_size: few
cdr3_nt: TGTGCCAGCAGCCTCTCGACAGGGGTGGGCCTTGAAGCTTTCTTT
cdr3_aa: CASSLSTGVGLEAFF

v_call: TRBV10-3
j_call: TRBJ2-5
d_call: TRBD2
clone_size: many
cdr3_nt: TGTGCCATCAGTTCTAGCGGAGAAGAGACCCAGTACTTC
cdr3_aa: CAISSSGEETQYF

v_call: TRBV6-1
j_call: TRBJ2-2
d_call: .
clone_size: few
cdr3_nt: TGTGCCAGCAGCTCCCTCGGGTCCCCCGGGGAGCTGTTTTTT
cdr3_aa: CASSSLGSPGELFF

v_call: TRBV6-2/TRBV6-3
j_call: TRBJ2-7
d_call: .
clone_size: few
cdr3_nt: TGTGCCAGCAGCAAAAGCTCCTACGAGCAGTACTTC
cdr3_aa: CASSKSSYEQYF

v_call: TRBV10-3
j_call: TRBJ2-1
d_call: .
clone_size: .
cdr3_nt: TGTGCCATCAGTGAGGCCCAGAATGAGCAGTTCTTC
cdr3_aa: CAISEAQNEQFF

v_call: TRBV15
j_call: TRBJ1-3
d_call: .
clone_size: .
cdr3_nt: TGTGCCACCAGCAAAGGCAGAGATTCTGGAAACACCATATATTTT
cdr3_aa: CATSKGRDSGNTIYF

v_call: TRBV29-1
j_call: TRBJ1-5
d_call: .
clone_size: few
cdr3_nt: TGCAGCGTTGTAACGGGGAGTCAGCCCCAGCATTTT
cdr3_aa: CSVVTGSQPQHF

v_call: TRBV29-1
j_call: TRBJ2-1
d_call: .
clone_size: few
cdr3_nt: TGCAGCGTCCGGGGGACAGTCCCCGGGGCGACCTACAATGAGCAGTTCTTC
cdr3_aa: CSVRGTVPGATYNEQFF

v_call: TRBV6-5
j_call: TRBJ2-1
d_call: TRBD2
clone_size: few
cdr3_nt: TGTGCCAGCAGTTACTTTCCTCTGACGGGGGGGCTGAATGAGCAGTTCTTC
cdr3_aa: CASSYFPLTGGLNEQFF

v_call: TRBV9
j_call: TRBJ2-1
d_call: TRBD2
clone_size: .
cdr3_nt: TGTGCCAGCAGCGTAGGCCCCCTAGCGGGAGGGCTGAATGAGCAGTTCTTC
cdr3_aa: CASSVGPLAGGLNEQFF

v_call: TRBV7-7
j_call: TRBJ2-1
d_call: .
clone_size: .
cdr3_nt: TGTGCTAGCAGCTTGGGGCAGCCGTCCTACAATGAGCAGTTCTTC
cdr3_aa: CASSLGQPSYNEQFF